The source of this T cell receptor beta chain is a study of T cells in Graves' hyperthyroidism and ophthalmopathy. This clonotype has at least ten counts. Germline V gene lookup returns CDR1 MDHEN and CDR2 SYDVKM. The CDR3 is made up of 15 amino acids. The V and J ends lost 2 bases and 5 bases, in that order; junction bases with no gene match: 5. At least 3 on the Clinical Activity Score was recorded for ophthalmopathy patients, who also had NOSPECS grade at least 4 and duration under 3 months. Amplified TCR beta CDR3 regions came from RNA transcripts. Primed by the HTBI set, a first-round RT-PCR was run on the TCR CDR3. From the multiplex PCR reads, TCRdb called clonotypes with MiXCR, one entry per CDR3 protein. The table includes a few hundred thousand distinct CDR3 sequences, roughly 18% detected once.

Source material: blood. The chain combines TRBV28 with TRBJ2-3, with 9 bases lining up with TRBD2. The sequence was collected from a woman aged 18-29 years with Graves' ophthalmopathy. The CDR3 DNA sequence: TGTGCCAGCAGTTTAAGCGGGAGGTTGGGAGATACGCAGTATTTT. This encodes CASSLSGRLGDTQYF.